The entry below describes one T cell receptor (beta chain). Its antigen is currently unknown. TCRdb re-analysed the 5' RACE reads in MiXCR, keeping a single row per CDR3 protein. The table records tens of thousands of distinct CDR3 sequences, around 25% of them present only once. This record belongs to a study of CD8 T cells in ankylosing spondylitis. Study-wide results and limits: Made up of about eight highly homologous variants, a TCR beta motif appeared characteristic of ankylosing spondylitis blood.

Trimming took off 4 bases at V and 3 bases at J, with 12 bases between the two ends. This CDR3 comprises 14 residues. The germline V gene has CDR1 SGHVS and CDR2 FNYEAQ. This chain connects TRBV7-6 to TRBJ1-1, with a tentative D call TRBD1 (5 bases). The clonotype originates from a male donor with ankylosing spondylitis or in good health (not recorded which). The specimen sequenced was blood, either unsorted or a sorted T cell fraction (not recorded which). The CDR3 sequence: CASSSQGGDTEAFF. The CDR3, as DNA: TGTGCCAGCAGCTCCCAGGGTGGGGACACTGAAGCTTTCTTT. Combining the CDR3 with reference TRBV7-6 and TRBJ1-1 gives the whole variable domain GAGVSQSPRYKVTKRGQDVALRCDPISGHVSLYWYRQALGQGPEFLTYFNYEAQQDKSGLPNDRFSAERPEGSISTLTIQRTEQRDSAMYRCASSSQGGDTEAFFGQGTRLTVV.